This entry lists 3 T cell receptor beta chains sequenced from one sample in a study of T cells in Graves' hyperthyroidism and ophthalmopathy. Amplification of TCR beta CDR3 regions used RNA as the template. The study used the HTBI primer set for a first-round RT-PCR of the TCR CDR3. TCRdb recomputed calls from the multiplex PCR reads with MiXCR, one row per CDR3 protein. The sample carries 500,000 to 650,000 distinct CDR3 sequences, roughly 15% recorded once. The sample was blood. The receptors here all came from a woman in her fifties or sixties with Graves' ophthalmopathy.

For this clonotype: Its ends do not fully match the called genes, so a read error is possible. J is TRBJ1-5 and V is TRBV6-1; tentatively, D is TRBD1 (6 bases). The length of the CDR3 is 14 residues. Germline assignment: CDR1 MNHNS and CDR2 SASEGT. The CDR3, as DNA: TGTGCCAACAGTACCCTACAGGGAGGTCAGCCCCAGCATTTT. As protein: CANSTLQGGQPQHF.

This clonotype was counted ten times or more. The chain employs TRBV5-1 and TRBJ2-1; 8 bases are shared with TRBD2. The V segment lost 1 base and the J segment 6 bases; nucleotides outside the gene matches: 6. Germline values: CDR1 SGHRS, CDR2 YFSETQ. The CDR3 runs to 15 residues. The CDR3 reads CASSLFSGSSNEQFF. CDR3 DNA: TGCGCCAGCAGCTTGTTCAGCGGGAGTTCCAATGAGCAGTTCTTC.

In its sample, this clonotype was seen many times. V and J are TRBV11-3 and TRBJ2-1, with D possibly TRBD2 on 6 matching bases. The V gene's germline CDR1 is SGHNT and CDR2 YENEEA. This CDR3 contains 14 residues. V lost 5 bases, J lost 8 bases, and 16 bases lay in between. In DNA form, the CDR3 reads TGTGCCAGCAGCGGAGGGCCCGTAAGGTATGAGCAGTTCTTC. It specifies CASSGGPVRYEQFF.